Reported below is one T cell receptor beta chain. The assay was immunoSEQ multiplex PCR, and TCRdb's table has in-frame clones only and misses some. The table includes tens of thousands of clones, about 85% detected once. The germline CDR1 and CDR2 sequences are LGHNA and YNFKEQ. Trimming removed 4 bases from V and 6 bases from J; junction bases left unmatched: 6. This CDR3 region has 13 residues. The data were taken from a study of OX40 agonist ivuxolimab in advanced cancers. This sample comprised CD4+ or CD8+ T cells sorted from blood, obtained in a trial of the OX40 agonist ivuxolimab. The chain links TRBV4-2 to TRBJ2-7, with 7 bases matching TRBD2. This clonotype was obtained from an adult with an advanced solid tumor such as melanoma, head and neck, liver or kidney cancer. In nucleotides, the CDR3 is TGTGCCAGCAGCCCCGGACTAGATCGCGAGCAGTACTTC. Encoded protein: CASSPGLDREQYF.